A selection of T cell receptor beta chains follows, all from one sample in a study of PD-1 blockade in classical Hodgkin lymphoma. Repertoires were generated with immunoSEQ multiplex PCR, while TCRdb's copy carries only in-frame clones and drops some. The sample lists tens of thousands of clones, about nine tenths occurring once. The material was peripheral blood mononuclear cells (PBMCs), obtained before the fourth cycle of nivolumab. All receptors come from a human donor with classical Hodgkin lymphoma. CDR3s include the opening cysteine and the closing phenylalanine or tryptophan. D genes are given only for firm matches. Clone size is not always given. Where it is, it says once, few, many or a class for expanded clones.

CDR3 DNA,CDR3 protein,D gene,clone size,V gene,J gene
TGCGCCAGCAGCCCGGAAGGGCCCTACAGCAATCAGCCCCAGCATTTT,CASSPEGPYSNQPQHF,NA,NA,TRBV5-1,TRBJ1-5
TGTGCCAGCAGCCCCTTTACAGGGTACGAGCAGTACTTC,CASSPFTGYEQYF,NA,NA,TRBV14,TRBJ2-7
TGTGCCAGCAGCTTGGGCAGGTCCTACGAGCAGTACTTC,CASSLGRSYEQYF,NA,NA,TRBV5-6,TRBJ2-7
TGTGCCAGCAGCGTAGGAAGTAGGACAGACTACGAGCAGTACTTC,CASSVGSRTDYEQYF,NA,NA,TRBV9,TRBJ2-7
TGCAGCGTTGAACGGTCAGGCCAGAACACTGAAGCTTTCTTT,CSVERSGQNTEAFF,NA,NA,TRBV29-1,TRBJ1-1
TGCGCCAGCAGCCCGGGACTAGCGGGGAACGTCTACGAGCAGTACTTC,CASSPGLAGNVYEQYF,TRBD2,once,TRBV5-1,TRBJ2-7
TGTGCCTGGAGGCGCGAGTGGACCTACTCTGGAAACACCATATATTTT,CAWRREWTYSGNTIYF,NA,NA,TRBV30,TRBJ1-3
TGTGCCAGCAGTGAAAGCCGGACAGGGTTAACCCCTTCACCCCTCCACTTT,CASSESRTGLTPSPLHF,TRBD1,NA,TRBV2,TRBJ1-6
TGTGCCAGCAGCTTGGTACTGAGGGCGAACTATGGCTACACCTTC,CASSLVLRANYGYTF,NA,NA,TRBV5-6,TRBJ1-2
TGTGCCAGCAGCCCGGGGGGACAGGGGTCCTACGAGCAGTACTTC,CASSPGGQGSYEQYF,TRBD1,NA,TRBV11-3,TRBJ2-7
TGTGCCAGCAGTTACGGGGTTTTGAACACTGAAGCTTTCTTT,CASSYGVLNTEAFF,NA,NA,TRBV6-7,TRBJ1-1
TGTGCCAGCAGCGTAGGATTGGCAGGGGCCCCATCATCACCCCTCCACTTT,CASSVGLAGAPSSPLHF,NA,NA,TRBV9,TRBJ1-6
TGTGCCAGCAGCAAAACGGGCGCCTTCGAAGTGGCCCAGTACTTC,CASSKTGAFEVAQYF,NA,once,TRBV21-1,TRBJ2-5
TGTGCCAGCAGTACGACAGGGCTCACTGAAGCTTTCTTT,CASSTTGLTEAFF,TRBD1,once,TRBV6-6,TRBJ1-1
TGTGCCAGCAGTTTATCGACAGGGTCCCTGAGCAAACTGTTTTTT,CASSLSTGSLSKLFF,TRBD1,NA,TRBV2,TRBJ1-4
TGTGCCAGTAGTCACAGGGGGCTTGGCAATCAGCCCCAGCATTTT,CASSHRGLGNQPQHF,TRBD1,NA,TRBV19,TRBJ1-5
TGTGCCAGTAGCGACAGGTACCCCTACGAGCAGTACTTC,CASSDRYPYEQYF,NA,few,TRBV19,TRBJ2-7
TGTGCCAGCAGCTTAGCGGGGGTCACCTACGAGCAGTACTTC,CASSLAGVTYEQYF,NA,once,TRBV7-2,TRBJ2-7
TGTGCCAGCAGCCAAATAGGGTGGGGTAGGTCTAACTATGGCTACACCTTC,CASSQIGWGRSNYGYTF,NA,NA,TRBV5-6,TRBJ1-2
TGTGCCAGCAGCGTGACCGGGACCGCGGCGTATGAGCAGTTCTTC,CASSVTGTAAYEQFF,NA,NA,TRBV9,TRBJ2-1
TGTGCCACCAACCGAGGCCGGCTGAACACTGAAGCTTTCTTT,CATNRGRLNTEAFF,NA,few,TRBV19,TRBJ1-1
TGTGCCAGCAGCCAAGTAGCGTGGGATTTCTATGGCTACACCTTC,CASSQVAWDFYGYTF,NA,NA,TRBV14,TRBJ1-2
TGTGCCAGCAGCTTTTCGACTAGCTTCAATGAGCAGTTCTTC,CASSFSTSFNEQFF,TRBD2,NA,TRBV7-6,TRBJ2-1
TGTGCCAGCAGCGCAGCCCGAATCGGGCCGCCTGACCACTTT,CASSAARIGPPDHF,NA,NA,TRBV7-8,TRBJ1-6
TGCAGTGCTATACAATACGAGCAGTACTTC,CSAIQYEQYF,NA,NA,TRBV20-1,TRBJ2-7
TGTGCCAGCAGCCAAGAGGCGGGGGGTTCCGGGGAGCTGTTTTTT,CASSQEAGGSGELFF,TRBD2,once,TRBV4-2,TRBJ2-2
TGTGCCAGCAGCGTCGCCGGGACTAGCGGCTACAATGAGCAGTTCTTC,CASSVAGTSGYNEQFF,TRBD2,NA,TRBV9,TRBJ2-1
TGTGCCAGCAGTGAATACAACAGAGGGTACGAGCAGTACTTC,CASSEYNRGYEQYF,NA,NA,TRBV25-1,TRBJ2-7
TGTGCCAGCAGTGGTGGGACTAGCGGGGCCGAGCAGTACTTC,CASSGGTSGAEQYF,TRBD2,once,TRBV2,TRBJ2-7
TGTGCCAGCACCAATTACGGGACAGGGTTAGCTGAAGCTTTCTTT,CASTNYGTGLAEAFF,TRBD1,NA,TRBV4-2,TRBJ1-1
TGTGCCAGCAGCTTAAGTACCAAGGGGGGCCTCACTGAAGCTTTCTTT,CASSLSTKGGLTEAFF,NA,NA,TRBV7-2,TRBJ1-1
TGTGCCATCAGTGAGTCGGGTCCCCAAAGCGCGAGGGCCAACGTCCTGACTTTC,CAISESGPQSARANVLTF,NA,NA,TRBV10-3,TRBJ2-6
TGTGCCAGTAGTAAACAGGGGCTAAACACTGAAGCTTTCTTT,CASSKQGLNTEAFF,TRBD1,once,TRBV19,TRBJ1-1
TGTGCCAGCAGCTTATGGGTCAGAGGCCTCTCTGGAAACACCATATATTTT,CASSLWVRGLSGNTIYF,NA,NA,TRBV7-2,TRBJ1-3
TGTGCCTGGAGTGCCTCCTCGCGAGGGGGTGAGCAGTTCTTC,CAWSASSRGGEQFF,NA,NA,TRBV30,TRBJ2-1
TGTGCCACCAGCAGAACGGACAGGGGGAACACCGGGGAGCTGTTTTTT,CATSRTDRGNTGELFF,TRBD1,NA,TRBV15,TRBJ2-2
TGTGCCAGCAGTCTCCCCCTCACAGATACGCAGTATTTT,CASSLPLTDTQYF,NA,once,TRBV27,TRBJ2-3
TGTGCCAGCAGTTTGGGGGGACCCCCCGAAAAACTGTTTTTT,CASSLGGPPEKLFF,NA,NA,TRBV27,TRBJ1-4
TGTGCCAGCTCACTAGGACAGGGACCCACAGATACGCAGTATTTT,CASSLGQGPTDTQYF,TRBD1,NA,TRBV18,TRBJ2-3
TGCGCCAGCAGCTTGGGACAGAGCTCCTACGAGCAGTACTTC,CASSLGQSSYEQYF,NA,NA,TRBV5-1,TRBJ2-7
TGTGCCAGTAGTATGGCCGTGGAGACGAACTATGGCTACACCTTC,CASSMAVETNYGYTF,NA,NA,TRBV19,TRBJ1-2
TGTGCCAGCAGCGGCGGGACAGGGACTAATGAAAAACTGTTTTTT,CASSGGTGTNEKLFF,TRBD1,once,TRBV9,TRBJ1-4
TGTGCCAGCAGGGCCGGCCCGACAGGGGGGCTTTTCGTTGGTCAGGCTGAAGCTTTCTTT,CASRAGPTGGLFVGQAEAFF,TRBD1,NA,TRBV27,TRBJ1-1
TGTGCCAGCAGCTTGGAACAGGGCTATGGCTACACCTTC,CASSLEQGYGYTF,NA,NA,TRBV5-5,TRBJ1-2
TGTGCCAGCAGCCCTAGCCATTGTGGGGCCGGGGATACGCAGTATTTT,CASSPSHCGAGDTQYF,NA,NA,TRBV21-1,TRBJ2-3